What follows are 31 T cell receptor beta chains derived from one specimen sequenced in a study of T cell responses to AZD1222 COVID-19 vaccine. Measured with immunoSEQ multiplex PCR; TCRdb has only the in-frame clones, and not every one. This table holds about 140,000 clones, over 85% found once. The sequencing here drew on peripheral blood, taken on day 0 of AZD1222 vaccination. The receptors were gathered from an adult in good health.

The rearrangement links TRBV27 to TRBJ2-1, with 10 bases lining up with TRBD2. Germline assignment: CDR1 MNHEY and CDR2 SMNVEV (reference sequence). The CDR3 totals 15 residues. The V and J ends lost 5 bases and 6 bases, in that order; junction bases with no gene match: 7. In DNA form, the CDR3 reads TGTGCCAGCAGTCAGAGCGGGAGGGCCTCCAATGAGCAGTTCTTC. This gives the protein CASSQSGRASNEQFF.

The gene calls are TRBV7-9 and TRBJ2-1; 14 nucleotides match TRBD2. This CDR3 has 18 amino acids. CDR1 SEHNR and CDR2 FQNEAQ come from the germline V gene (reference sequence). Trimming removed 3 bases from V and 3 bases from J; junction bases left unmatched: 7. The CDR3 DNA is TGTGCCAGCAGCTTCCCCGGGACTAGCGGGAGTGACTACAATGAGCAGTTCTTC. It yields the protein CASSFPGTSGSDYNEQFF.

V is TRBV18 and J is TRBJ2-3; D is ambiguous. The CDR3 spans 16 residues. CDR1 is KGHSH, CDR2 LQKENI, per germline. Trimming took 2 bases from V and 2 from J, leaving 14 bases between them. The CDR3: CASSPVMAVNTDTQYF. The CDR3, as DNA: TGTGCCAGCTCACCAGTGATGGCGGTGAACACAGATACGCAGTATTTT.

The chain employs TRBV19 and TRBJ2-1, with D tentatively TRBD1 or TRBD2 (5 bases each). This CDR3 spans 15 amino acids. In germline, CDR1 is LNHDA, CDR2 SQIVND (reference sequence). Between the trimmed V and J ends, which lost 9 bases and 4 bases, there was a span of 19 bases. The CDR3 here is CASNSPGRVYNEQFF. The CDR3 coding sequence is TGTGCCAGCAATTCTCCGGGACGGGTTTACAATGAGCAGTTCTTC.

V and J are TRBV9 and TRBJ1-3, with D maybe TRBD1 (6 bases). V lost 3 bases to trimming and J lost 2 bases, with 18 bases between them. Germline CDR1 SGDLS, CDR2 YYNGEE. CDR3 size: 17 residues. The CDR3 sequence is CASSAYREQTAGNTIYF. The CDR3 DNA follows: TGTGCCAGCAGCGCATACAGGGAACAGACAGCTGGAAACACCATATATTTT.

This clone was detected once. V is TRBV4-3 and J is TRBJ1-1; D not resolved. CDR3 length: 13 residues. V was clipped by 4 bases and J by 11 bases, with 17 bases between them. Germline CDR1 reads LGHNA; CDR2 reads YSLEER. CDR3 protein: CASSLNTRQEAFF. The CDR3 DNA reads as TGCGCCAGCAGCCTTAACACCCGGCAGGAGGCTTTCTTT.

The chain carries TRBV6-5 and TRBJ1-2; the match to TRBD1 covers 9 bases. The CDR3 runs 14 residues. Germline-derived CDR1 and CDR2 are MNHEY and SVGAGI. Germline trimming cut 10 bases from V and 5 bases from J; bases unmatched to any gene: 11. The CDR3, as DNA: TGTGCCACCGCAAGGACAGGGGAGGGTTATGGCTACACCTTC. As protein: CATARTGEGYGYTF.

The chain has TRBV5-1 and TRBJ1-1, with D maybe TRBD1 (5 bases). This CDR3 has 15 amino acids. V lost 1 base, J lost 3 bases, and 13 bases lay in between. The germline CDR1 and CDR2 sequences are SGHRS and YFSETQ. The CDR3 sequence is CASSLTGGLDTEAFF. The CDR3 DNA follows: TGCGCCAGCAGCTTGACCGGGGGGTTGGACACTGAAGCTTTCTTT.

As regards this clone: This sample includes further DNA sequences coding for the same CDR3. The chain uses TRBV7-9 and TRBJ1-5; D perhaps matches TRBD1 (6 bases). CDR1 and CDR2 from the germline V gene are SEHNR and FQNEAQ (reference sequence). The V gene lost 5 bases and the J gene lost 3 bases, with 11 bases spanning the gap. This CDR3 has 14 residues. The CDR3 sequence: CASSPPGANQPQHF. In DNA, the CDR3 is TGTGCCAGCAGCCCCCCGGGGGCCAATCAGCCCCAGCATTTT.

This clone appeared a single time. The rearrangement uses TRBV6-5 and TRBJ2-2, with D possibly TRBD2 on 5 matching bases. V shed 2 bases and J shed 0 bases, with 7 bases lying between them. Germline V gene sequence: CDR1 MNHEY, CDR2 SVGAGI. This CDR3 is 15 amino acids long. The CDR3 loop reads CASSYGSANTGELFF. In DNA form, the CDR3 reads TGTGCCAGCAGTTACGGTAGCGCGAACACCGGGGAGCTGTTTTTT.

The CDR3 reads CASSPGWDEQYF. The CDR3 DNA is TGTGCCAGCAGCCCAGGATGGGACGAGCAGTACTTC. The genes are TRBV11-2 and TRBJ2-7; D not resolved. CDR3 length: 12 amino acids. The germline V gene has CDR1 SGHAT and CDR2 FQNNGV. V shed 5 bases and J shed 5 bases, with 10 bases lying between them. Complete variable domain (other parts from reference TRBV11-2 and TRBJ2-7): EAGVAQSPRYKIIEKRQSVAFWCNPISGHATLYWYQQILGQGPKLLIQFQNNGVVDDSQLPKDRFSAERLKGVDSTLKIQPAKLEDSAVYLCASSPGWDEQYFGPGTRLTVT.

This rearrangement joins TRBV7-8 to TRBJ1-2; D is possibly TRBD1 (5 bases). This CDR3 is 14 amino acids long. CDR1 and CDR2 from the germline V gene are SGHVS and FQNEAQ. The ends were cut back, 4 bases at V and 8 bases at J, with 17 bases in the middle. The CDR3 sequence is CASSSRDLINGYTF. The CDR3, as DNA: TGTGCCAGCAGCTCACGGGACCTGATTAACGGCTACACCTTC.

This sequence joins TRBV29-1 and TRBJ1-4; D remains unclear. The germline V gene has CDR1 SQVTM and CDR2 ANQGSEA. Trimming shortened V by 4 bases and J by 0 bases, and 6 bases separated the two germline ends. This CDR3 spans 13 amino acids. The chain's CDR3 is CSVVYPTNEKLFF. CDR3 nucleotides: TGCAGCGTTGTGTACCCAACTAATGAAAAACTGTTTTTT.

V and J are TRBV7-2 and TRBJ1-3; D is unclear. Trimming pared 6 bases from V and 2 bases from J, leaving 11 bases between. There are 14 residues in the CDR3. Germline loops: CDR1 SGHTA, CDR2 FQGNSA. The CDR3 spells CASRPRRAGNTIYF. The CDR3 nucleotides are TGTGCCAGCAGACCAAGGAGAGCTGGAAACACCATATATTTT.

V and J are TRBV6-5 and TRBJ2-7, with 7 bases fitting TRBD1. In germline, CDR1 is MNHEY, CDR2 SVGAGI. The V and J ends lost 2 bases and 0 bases, in that order; junction bases with no gene match: 7. This CDR3 is 16 amino acids long. The DNA for the CDR3 is TGTGCCAGCAGTTACGTAGGCAGGGGGTTCTCCTACGAGCAGTACTTC. It encodes CASSYVGRGFSYEQYF.

This clone occurred once. This sequence joins TRBV28 and TRBJ2-1, with 7 bases aligning to TRBD2. The CDR3 totals 13 residues. Looked up from germline, CDR1 is MDHEN and CDR2 is SYDVKM. The J segment lost 8 bases and the V segment lost 4 bases, leaving 5 bases of the junction unmatched. This chain's CDR3 is CASSSRLAYEQFF. The DNA of the CDR3 is TGTGCCAGCAGTTCCCGACTAGCATATGAGCAGTTCTTC.

This chain connects TRBV28 to TRBJ1-3; unclear D gene. The length of the CDR3 is 15 residues. Germline values: CDR1 MDHEN, CDR2 SYDVKM. Trimming stripped 5 bases from V and 0 bases from J, with 11 bases between. The CDR3: CASSPRGNSGNTIYF. The CDR3 bases are TGTGCCAGCAGTCCCCGAGGGAACTCTGGAAACACCATATATTTT.

The chain employs TRBV15 and TRBJ1-4, with D unclear. V shed 2 bases and J shed 6 bases, with 10 bases lying between them. The germline CDR1 and CDR2 sequences are LNHNV and YYDKDF (reference sequence). The CDR3 has 14 amino acids. CDR3 DNA: TGTGCCACCAGCAGAAATCGAAGGGATGAAAAACTGTTTTTT. It yields the protein CATSRNRRDEKLFF.

The chain links TRBV6-2 or TRBV6-3 to TRBJ2-7; no reliable D call. From germline, CDR1 is MNHEY and CDR2 SVGEGT. CDR3 length equals 14 residues. V was pared by 2 bases and J by 1 base, with 9 bases between. This chain's CDR3 is CASSYQGPSYEQYF. The CDR3 coding sequence is TGTGCCAGCAGTTACCAAGGCCCATCCTACGAGCAGTACTTC.

This clone was recorded only once. This chain joins TRBV11-3 and TRBJ1-1; D call uncertain. Trimming stripped 3 bases from V and 1 base from J, with 18 bases between. The CDR3 length is 17 residues. CDR1 is SGHNT and CDR2 is YENEEA in the germline V gene. CDR3: CASSFEVGPSGNTEAFF. Here the CDR3 DNA reads TGTGCCAGCAGCTTCGAGGTTGGGCCTTCGGGGAACACTGAAGCTTTCTTT.

The CDR3 loop is CASRGHVNTEAFF. CDR3 DNA: TGTGCCAGCAGGGGACACGTTAACACTGAAGCTTTCTTT. The J gene is TRBJ1-1, the V gene TRBV2, with D perhaps TRBD1 (6 bases). The CDR3 is 13 amino acids. CDR1 and CDR2 from the germline V gene are SNHLY and FYNNEI. V lost 6 bases and J lost 2, with 10 bases in between.

This clone appeared once. The gene calls are TRBV19 and TRBJ1-2; 7 positions agree with TRBD1. The junction had 11 bases not matched to a gene; V was cut back by 5 bases and J by 5 bases. CDR1 is LNHDA and CDR2 is SQIVND in the germline V gene (reference sequence). The CDR3 extends over 15 amino acids. CDR3 sequence (DNA): TGTGCCAGTAGTGTACAACAGGGGTTGGCTTATGGCTACACCTTC. This sequence encodes CASSVQQGLAYGYTF.

This clone was seen just once. J is TRBJ1-1 and V is TRBV6-5; a possible D gene is TRBD1 (5 bases). The germline V gene encodes CDR1 MNHEY and CDR2 SVGAGI. Trimming removed 4 bases from V and 6 bases from J, with 18 bases in between. The CDR3 covers 15 residues. The DNA of the CDR3 is TGTGCCAGCAGTTTTAACCGGGGGGAGGTGGCTGAAGCTTTCTTT. This codes for CASSFNRGEVAEAFF.

The chain has TRBV7-2 and TRBJ1-3, with no clear D. V gave up 0 bases and J gave up 2 bases, with 11 bases separating them. This CDR3 is 16 amino acids long. Germline-derived CDR1 and CDR2 are SGHTA and FQGNSA. The CDR3, as DNA: TGTGCCAGCAGCTTAGCTCGCGACATCCCTGGAAACACCATATATTTT. This encodes CASSLARDIPGNTIYF.

V gene TRBV6-5 combines with J gene TRBJ1-1; D may be TRBD1 (5 bases). The CDR3 covers 14 residues. Germline-derived CDR1 and CDR2 are MNHEY and SVGAGI. The V and J ends lost 4 bases and 5 bases respectively, with 14 bases between them. CDR3 DNA sequence: TGTGCCAGCAGTTGGCTTACCTGGGGGACTGAAGCTTTCTTT. Its translation: CASSWLTWGTEAFF.

The chain is built from TRBV29-1 and TRBJ1-2; no reliable D call. V was trimmed by 0 bases and J by 6 bases, leaving 11 bases between them. This CDR3 is 13 amino acids long. CDR1 SQVTM and CDR2 ANQGSEA come from the germline V gene. The chain's CDR3 is CSVEDNRGHGYTF. CDR3 in DNA: TGCAGCGTTGAAGATAATCGGGGTCATGGCTACACCTTC.

The chain links TRBV28 to TRBJ1-1; D call uncertain. The germline gives CDR1 MDHEN, CDR2 SYDVKM. V lost 5 bases to trimming and J lost 4 bases, with 17 bases between them. This CDR3 has 15 residues. The CDR3 DNA sequence: TGTGCCAGCAGTACCCGTCTGGGAGCGAGCACTGAAGCTTTCTTT. Amino acid sequence: CASSTRLGASTEAFF.

The rearrangement links TRBV7-2 to TRBJ1-5, with TRBD1 matching over 8 bases. Looked up from germline, CDR1 is SGHTA and CDR2 is FQGNSA. The V gene end was trimmed by 1 base and the J gene end by 8 bases; junction bases not matched to a gene: 7. The CDR3 runs 15 residues. CDR3 bases: TGTGCCAGCAGCTTAGGCAGGGGGCTAAAGGAGCCCCAGCATTTT. It yields the protein CASSLGRGLKEPQHF.

The chain carries TRBV5-5 and TRBJ2-1; TRBD2 agrees at 14 bases. CDR3 size: 18 residues. With V trimmed by 1 base and J by 4 bases, 7 bases remained unmatched. In germline, CDR1 is SGHKS, CDR2 YYEKEE (reference sequence). Written as DNA, the CDR3 is TGTGCCAGCAGCTTGTGGGGGACTAGCGGGAGAGGGTACAATGAGCAGTTCTTC. Its translation is CASSLWGTSGRGYNEQFF.

In this sample, this clone turned up a few times. The V gene is TRBV30, the J gene TRBJ1-1, with 10 bases lining up with TRBD1. Germline V gene data show CDR1 as GTSNPN and CDR2 as SVGIG (reference sequence). J lost 1 base, V lost 3 bases, and 5 bases had no gene match. CDR3 length: 15 amino acids. CDR3 DNA: TGTGCCTGGAGGAACCGGGACAGGGGGAACACTGAAGCTTTCTTT. Protein product: CAWRNRDRGNTEAFF.

V is TRBV4-3 and J is TRBJ1-3; D ambiguous. Trimming removed 8 bases from V and 1 base from J, with 15 bases in between. Germline V lookup: CDR1 LGHNA, CDR2 YSLEER. The CDR3 consists of 15 residues. CDR3 DNA sequence: TGCGCCAGCGGGGAGGCCCGTTATTCTGGAAACACCATATATTTT. Translation gives CASGEARYSGNTIYF.